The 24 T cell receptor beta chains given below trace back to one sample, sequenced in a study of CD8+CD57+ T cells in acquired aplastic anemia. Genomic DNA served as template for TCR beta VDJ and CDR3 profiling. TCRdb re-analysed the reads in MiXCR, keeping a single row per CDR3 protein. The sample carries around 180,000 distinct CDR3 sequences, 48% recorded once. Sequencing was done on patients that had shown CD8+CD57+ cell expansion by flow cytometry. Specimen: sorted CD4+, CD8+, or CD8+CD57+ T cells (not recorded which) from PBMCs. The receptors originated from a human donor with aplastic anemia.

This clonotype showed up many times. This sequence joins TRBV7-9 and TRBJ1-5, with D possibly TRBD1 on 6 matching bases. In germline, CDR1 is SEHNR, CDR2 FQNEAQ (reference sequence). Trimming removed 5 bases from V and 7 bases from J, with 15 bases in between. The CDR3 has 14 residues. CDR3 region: CASSPRQDGQPQHF. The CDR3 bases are TGTGCCAGCAGCCCCCGACAGGACGGACAGCCCCAGCATTTT. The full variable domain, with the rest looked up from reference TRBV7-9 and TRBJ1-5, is DTGVSQNPRHKITKRGQNVTFRCDPISEHNRLYWYRQTLGQGPEFLTYFQNEAQLEKSRLLSDRFSAERPKGSFSTLEIQRTEQGDSAMYLCASSPRQDGQPQHFGDGTRLSIL.

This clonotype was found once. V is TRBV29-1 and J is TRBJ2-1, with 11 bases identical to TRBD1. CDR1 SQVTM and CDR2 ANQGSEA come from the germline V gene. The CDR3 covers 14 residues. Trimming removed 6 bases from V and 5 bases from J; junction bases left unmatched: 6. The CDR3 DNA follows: TGCAGCGTGAACCGGGACAGGGGGGACAATGAGCAGTTCTTC. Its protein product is CSVNRDRGDNEQFF.

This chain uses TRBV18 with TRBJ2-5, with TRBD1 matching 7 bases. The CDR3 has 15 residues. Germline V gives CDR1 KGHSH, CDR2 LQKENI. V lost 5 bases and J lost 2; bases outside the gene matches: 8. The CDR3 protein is CASSSRQGAQETQYF. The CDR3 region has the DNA TGTGCCAGCTCATCAAGACAGGGTGCACAAGAGACCCAGTACTTC.

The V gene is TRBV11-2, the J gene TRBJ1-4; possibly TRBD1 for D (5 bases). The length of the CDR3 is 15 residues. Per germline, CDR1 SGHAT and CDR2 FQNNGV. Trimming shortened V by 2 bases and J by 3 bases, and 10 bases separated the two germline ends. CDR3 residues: CASSLRQLPNEKLFF. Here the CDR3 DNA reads TGTGCCAGCAGCTTAAGACAGCTTCCTAATGAAAAACTGTTTTTT.

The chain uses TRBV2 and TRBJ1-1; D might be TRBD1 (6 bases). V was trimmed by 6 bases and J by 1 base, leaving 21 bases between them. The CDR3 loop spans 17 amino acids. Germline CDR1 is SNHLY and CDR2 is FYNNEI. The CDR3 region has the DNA TGTGCCAGCAGCCTCATCCGAGGGGGACGGACGAACACTGAAGCTTTCTTT. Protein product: CASSLIRGGRTNTEAFF.

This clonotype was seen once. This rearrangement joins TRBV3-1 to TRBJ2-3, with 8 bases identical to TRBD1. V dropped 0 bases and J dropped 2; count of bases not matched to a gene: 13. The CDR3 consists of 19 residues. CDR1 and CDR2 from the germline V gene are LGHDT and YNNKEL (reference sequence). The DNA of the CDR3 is TGTGCCAGCAGCCAAGACGTTGGACAGGGCCACTACCTCACAGATACGCAGTATTTT. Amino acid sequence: CASSQDVGQGHYLTDTQYF.

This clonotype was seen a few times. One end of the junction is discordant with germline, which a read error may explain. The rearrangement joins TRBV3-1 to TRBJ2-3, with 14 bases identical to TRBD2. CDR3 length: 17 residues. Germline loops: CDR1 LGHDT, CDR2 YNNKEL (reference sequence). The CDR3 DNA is TGTGCCAGCAGCCCTGGGACTAGCGGGGGAGGCACAGGTACGCAGTATTTT. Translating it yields CASSPGTSGGGTGTQYF.

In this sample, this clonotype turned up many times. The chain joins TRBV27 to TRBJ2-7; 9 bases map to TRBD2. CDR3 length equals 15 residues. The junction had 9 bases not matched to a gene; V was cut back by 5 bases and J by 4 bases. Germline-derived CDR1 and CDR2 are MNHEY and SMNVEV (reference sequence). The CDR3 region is CASSPGLAGTYEQYF. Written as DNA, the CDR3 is TGTGCCAGCAGTCCCGGGCTAGCGGGGACATACGAGCAGTACTTC.

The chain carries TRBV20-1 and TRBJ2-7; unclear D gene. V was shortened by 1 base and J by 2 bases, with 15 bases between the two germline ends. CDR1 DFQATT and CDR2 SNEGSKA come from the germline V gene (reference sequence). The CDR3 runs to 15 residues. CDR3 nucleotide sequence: TGCAGTGCTAGAGGACTGACGGAGATCACCTACGAGCAGTACTTC. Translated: CSARGLTEITYEQYF.

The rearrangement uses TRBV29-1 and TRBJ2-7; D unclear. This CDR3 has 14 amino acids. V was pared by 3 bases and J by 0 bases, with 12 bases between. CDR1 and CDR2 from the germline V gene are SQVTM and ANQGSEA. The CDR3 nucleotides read TGCAGCGTTGAGGGTCCAGGTAACTCCTACGAGCAGTACTTC. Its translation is CSVEGPGNSYEQYF.

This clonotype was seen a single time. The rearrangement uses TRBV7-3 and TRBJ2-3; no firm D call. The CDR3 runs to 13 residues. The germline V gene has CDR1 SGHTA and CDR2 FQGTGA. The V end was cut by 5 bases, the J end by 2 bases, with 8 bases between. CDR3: CASSPDSTDTQYF. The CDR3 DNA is TGTGCCAGCAGCCCCGATTCCACAGATACGCAGTATTTT.

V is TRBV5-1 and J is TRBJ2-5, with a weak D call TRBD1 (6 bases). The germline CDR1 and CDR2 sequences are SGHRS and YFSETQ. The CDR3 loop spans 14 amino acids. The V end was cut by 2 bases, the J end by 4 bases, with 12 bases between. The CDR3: CASSFQGFGETQYF. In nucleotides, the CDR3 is TGCGCCAGCAGCTTCCAGGGGTTCGGAGAGACCCAGTACTTC.

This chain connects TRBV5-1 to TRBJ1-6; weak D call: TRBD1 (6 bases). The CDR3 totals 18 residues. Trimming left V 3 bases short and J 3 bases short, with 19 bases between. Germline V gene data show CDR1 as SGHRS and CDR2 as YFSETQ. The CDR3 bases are TGCGCCAGCAGCTCCGGGACACGAAGCTTGAGCTATAATTCACCCCTCCACTTT. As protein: CASSSGTRSLSYNSPLHF. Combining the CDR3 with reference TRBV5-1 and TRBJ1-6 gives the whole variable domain KAGVTQTPRYLIKTRGQQVTLSCSPISGHRSVSWYQQTPGQGLQFLFEYFSETQRNKGNFPGRFSGRQFSNSRSEMNVSTLELGDSALYLCASSSGTRSLSYNSPLHFGNGTRLTVT.

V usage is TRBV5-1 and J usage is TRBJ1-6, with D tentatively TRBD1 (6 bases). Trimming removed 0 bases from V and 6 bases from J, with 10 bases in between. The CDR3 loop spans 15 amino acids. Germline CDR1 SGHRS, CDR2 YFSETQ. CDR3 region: CASSLEGGGNSPLHF. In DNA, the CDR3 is TGCGCCAGCAGCTTGGAGGGGGGAGGTAATTCACCCCTCCACTTT. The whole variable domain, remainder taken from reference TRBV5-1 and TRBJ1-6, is KAGVTQTPRYLIKTRGQQVTLSCSPISGHRSVSWYQQTPGQGLQFLFEYFSETQRNKGNFPGRFSGRQFSNSRSEMNVSTLELGDSALYLCASSLEGGGNSPLHFGNGTRLTVT.

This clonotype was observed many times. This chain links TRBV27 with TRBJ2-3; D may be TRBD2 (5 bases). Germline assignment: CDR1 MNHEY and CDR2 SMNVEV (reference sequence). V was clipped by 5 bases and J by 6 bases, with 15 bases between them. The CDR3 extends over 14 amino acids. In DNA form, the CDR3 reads TGTGCCAGCAGTCCCCGGGCGGGTTTGGATACGCAGTATTTT. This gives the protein CASSPRAGLDTQYF.

CDR3 coding DNA: TGTGCCACCAGTGGGGGGACACCGGTGAGGGGGGAGCTGTTTTTT. Its translation is CATSGGTPVRGELFF. This chain links TRBV24-1 with TRBJ2-2; possible D gene TRBD1, 6 bases. CDR1 KGHDR and CDR2 SFDVKD come from the germline V gene. This CDR3 region has 15 residues. V was trimmed by 5 bases and J by 8 bases, leaving 17 bases between them.

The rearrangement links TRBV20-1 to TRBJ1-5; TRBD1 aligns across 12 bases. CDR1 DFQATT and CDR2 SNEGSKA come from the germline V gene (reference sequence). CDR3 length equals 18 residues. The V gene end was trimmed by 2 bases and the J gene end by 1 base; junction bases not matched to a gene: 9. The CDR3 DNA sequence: TGCAGTGCTAGATTGTTCGGGACAGGGGGCAAAAGCAATCAGCCCCAGCATTTT. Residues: CSARLFGTGGKSNQPQHF.

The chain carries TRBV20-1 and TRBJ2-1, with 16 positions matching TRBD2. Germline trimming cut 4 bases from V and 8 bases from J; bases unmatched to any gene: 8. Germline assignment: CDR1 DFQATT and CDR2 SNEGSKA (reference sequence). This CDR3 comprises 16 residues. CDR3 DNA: TGCAGTGCTAAAACAGGGACTAGCGGGGGGGCAGATGAGCAGTTCTTC. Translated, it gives CSAKTGTSGGADEQFF.

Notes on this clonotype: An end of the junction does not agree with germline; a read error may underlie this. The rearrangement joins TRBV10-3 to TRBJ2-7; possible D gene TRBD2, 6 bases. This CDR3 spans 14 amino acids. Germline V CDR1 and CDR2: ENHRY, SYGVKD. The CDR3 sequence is CATQMGRESYEQHF. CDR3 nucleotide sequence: TGTGCCACTCAGATGGGGCGGGAATCCTACGAGCAGCACTTC.

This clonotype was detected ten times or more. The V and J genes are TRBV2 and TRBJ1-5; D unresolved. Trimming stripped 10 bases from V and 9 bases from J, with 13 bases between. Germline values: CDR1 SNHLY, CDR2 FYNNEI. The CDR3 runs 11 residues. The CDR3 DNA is TGTGCCACCGGATCAAGTTCGCCCCAGCATTTT. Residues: CATGSSSPQHF.

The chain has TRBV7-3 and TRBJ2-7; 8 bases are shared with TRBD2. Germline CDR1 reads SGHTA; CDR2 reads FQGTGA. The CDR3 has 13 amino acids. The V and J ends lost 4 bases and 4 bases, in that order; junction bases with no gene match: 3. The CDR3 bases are TGTGCCAGCAGCTGGACTAGCAGGTACGAGCAGTACTTC. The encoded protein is CASSWTSRYEQYF.

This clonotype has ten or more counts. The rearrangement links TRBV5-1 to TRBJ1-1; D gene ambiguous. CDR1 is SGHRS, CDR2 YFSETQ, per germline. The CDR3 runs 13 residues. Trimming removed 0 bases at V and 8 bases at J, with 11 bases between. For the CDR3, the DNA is TGCGCCAGCAGCTTGGTTTCTTCTAACGAAGCTTTCTTT. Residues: CASSLVSSNEAFF.

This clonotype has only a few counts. CDR3 protein: CATSEGAYTGELFF. The CDR3 coding sequence is TGTGCCACCAGTGAGGGTGCCTACACCGGGGAGCTGTTTTTT. The chain combines TRBV24-1 with TRBJ2-2; D remains unclear. CDR3 length: 14 amino acids. Germline CDR1 KGHDR, CDR2 SFDVKD. The V and J ends lost 4 bases and 3 bases respectively, with 8 bases between them.

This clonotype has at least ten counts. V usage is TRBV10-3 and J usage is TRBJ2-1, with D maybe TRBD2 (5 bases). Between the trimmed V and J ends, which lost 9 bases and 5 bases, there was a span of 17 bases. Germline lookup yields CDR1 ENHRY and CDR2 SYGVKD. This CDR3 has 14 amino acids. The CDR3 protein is CAIKSGVNNNEQFF. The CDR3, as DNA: TGTGCCATTAAAAGCGGCGTGAACAACAATGAGCAGTTCTTC.